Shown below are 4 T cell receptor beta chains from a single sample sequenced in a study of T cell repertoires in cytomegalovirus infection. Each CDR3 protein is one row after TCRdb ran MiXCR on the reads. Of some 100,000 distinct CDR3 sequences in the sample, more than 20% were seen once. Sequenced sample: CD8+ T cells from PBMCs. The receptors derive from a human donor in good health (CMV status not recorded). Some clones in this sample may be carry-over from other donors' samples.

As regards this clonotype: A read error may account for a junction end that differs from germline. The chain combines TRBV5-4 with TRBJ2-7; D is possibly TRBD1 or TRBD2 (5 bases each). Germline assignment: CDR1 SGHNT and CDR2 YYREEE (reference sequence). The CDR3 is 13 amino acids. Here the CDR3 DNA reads TGTGCTAGCAGCCTGGGACGCCCCTACGAGCAGTACTTC. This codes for CASSLGRPYEQYF.

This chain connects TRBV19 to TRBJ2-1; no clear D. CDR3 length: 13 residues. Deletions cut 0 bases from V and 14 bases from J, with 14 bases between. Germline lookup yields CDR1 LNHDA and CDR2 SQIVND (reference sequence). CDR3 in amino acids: CASSIESGQGKFF. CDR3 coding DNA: TGTGCCAGTAGTATAGAGTCCGGGCAAGGAAAGTTCTTC.

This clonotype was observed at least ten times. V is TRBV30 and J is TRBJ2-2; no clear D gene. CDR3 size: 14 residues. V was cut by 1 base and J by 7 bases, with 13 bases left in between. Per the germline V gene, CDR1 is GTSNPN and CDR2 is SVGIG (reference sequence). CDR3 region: CAWSGLLTDGELFF. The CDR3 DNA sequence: TGTGCCTGGAGTGGCTTGTTGACGGACGGGGAGCTGTTTTTT.

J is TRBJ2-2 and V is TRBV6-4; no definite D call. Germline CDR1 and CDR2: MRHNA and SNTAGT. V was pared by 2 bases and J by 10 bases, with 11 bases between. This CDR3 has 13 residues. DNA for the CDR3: TGTGCCAGCAGTGACAAGCCCCGTGAGGAGCTGTTTTTT. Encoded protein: CASSDKPREELFF.